Sequencing of this T cell receptor (beta chain) was carried out in a study of cytomegalovirus exposure and HLA in healthy donors. About the research overall: Within an early data release were 85 million or so unique TCRs drawn from HLA-typed donors. General study points: Several of the most significant clusters appeared linked to common viral pathogens, based on a later analysis.

Germline values: CDR1 SNHLY, CDR2 FYNNEI. V lost 6 bases to trimming and J lost 0 bases, with 6 bases between them. The CDR3 consists of 12 residues. This clone has just a few counts. Its target is not known. PCR primers comprised 60 Vbeta and 13 Jbeta primers. Measured with immunoSEQ multiplex PCR; TCRdb has only the in-frame clones, and not every one. This sample yields 180,000 or so clones, of which 75% are seen a single time; roughly 8% belongs to the top ten. The chain combines TRBV2 with TRBJ2-7; no clear D. The origin of this receptor is a woman in her forties in good health and CMV-seropositive. Sequencing was performed on PBMCs. CDR3 DNA sequence: TGTGCCAGCAGGACTTCCTCCTACGAGCAGTACTTC. It specifies CASRTSSYEQYF.